What follows are 15 T cell receptor beta chains derived from one specimen sequenced in a study of OX40 agonist ivuxolimab in advanced cancers. Profiling relied on immunoSEQ multiplex PCR, and the TCRdb table lists in-frame clones only, not all of them. Of some 73,000 clones listed, approximately 86% are singletons. The sequences come from CD4+ or CD8+ T cells sorted from blood, collected in a trial of the OX40 agonist ivuxolimab. Receptors originate from an adult with an advanced solid tumor such as melanoma, head and neck, liver or kidney cancer.

V usage is TRBV7-2 and J usage is TRBJ1-1; TRBD1 matches 8 bases. CDR3 length equals 14 residues. Losses at the gene ends were 5 bases for V and 5 bases for J; bases not matched to a gene: 7. Per the germline V gene, CDR1 is SGHTA and CDR2 is FQGNSA. The CDR3 here is CASSLRQGTTEAFF. The CDR3 DNA sequence: TGTGCCAGCAGCCTCCGACAGGGGACAACTGAAGCTTTCTTT.

The rearrangement uses TRBV19 and TRBJ2-2; 9 bases map to TRBD1. Germline assignment: CDR1 LNHDA and CDR2 SQIVND (reference sequence). The V segment lost 4 bases and the J segment 5 bases; nucleotides outside the gene matches: 2. The CDR3 contains 14 residues. CDR3 DNA: TGTGCCAGTAGTACCGGGACAGGGACCGGGGAGCTGTTTTTT. As protein: CASSTGTGTGELFF.

The chain employs TRBV6-5 and TRBJ1-2, with a weak D call TRBD1 (6 bases). CDR1 and CDR2 from the germline V gene are MNHEY and SVGAGI. V was pared by 7 bases and J by 4 bases, with 10 bases between. The CDR3 is 12 residues long. The CDR3 sequence is CASIGGAYGYTF. The CDR3, as DNA: TGTGCCAGCATCGGGGGGGCCTATGGCTACACCTTC.

V and J are TRBV5-6 and TRBJ2-7; 7 bases agree with TRBD1. V shed 3 bases, J shed 6 bases, and the junction held 9 bases outside the gene matches. The CDR3 loop spans 14 amino acids. Looked up from germline, CDR1 is SGHDT and CDR2 is YYEEEE. Written as DNA, the CDR3 is TGTGCCAGCAGCTCCCGACAGGGAAGAAGCGAGCAGTACTTC. Protein: CASSSRQGRSEQYF.

This sequence joins TRBV6-1 and TRBJ1-2; no firm D call. The CDR3 consists of 11 residues. Trimming took 1 base from V and 10 from J, leaving 7 bases between them. Germline V gene sequence: CDR1 MNHNS, CDR2 SASEGT. The CDR3 region is CASSEGTYYTF. The CDR3, as DNA: TGTGCCAGCAGTGAAGGGACTTACTACACCTTC.

This chain uses TRBV28 with TRBJ1-3; D perhaps matches TRBD1 (6 bases). The V gene lost 6 bases and the J gene lost 4 bases, with 13 bases spanning the gap. CDR1 is MDHEN, CDR2 SYDVKM, per germline. CDR3 length: 14 amino acids. The CDR3 reads CASRRRGWGNTIYF. In nucleotides, the CDR3 is TGTGCCAGCAGACGCAGGGGTTGGGGAAACACCATATATTTT.

The rearrangement links TRBV14 to TRBJ2-2, with a weak D call TRBD2 (6 bases). V was clipped by 2 bases and J by 7 bases, with 8 bases between them. Germline CDR1 is SGHDN and CDR2 is FVKESK. This CDR3 has 13 residues. The CDR3 DNA sequence: TGTGCCAGCAGCCAACGGCGGGGCGGGGAGCTGTTTTTT. This sequence encodes CASSQRRGGELFF.

This clone has just a few counts. The rearrangement joins TRBV7-2 to TRBJ1-3; D not certain. The CDR3 consists of 15 residues. V gave up 5 bases and J gave up 1 base, with 12 bases separating them. Germline CDR1 is SGHTA and CDR2 is FQGNSA. CDR3 DNA sequence: TGTGCCAGCAGCCCCGTCCAGGCTTCTGGAAACACCATATATTTT. The encoded protein is CASSPVQASGNTIYF.

The J gene is TRBJ1-1, the V gene TRBV5-1, with a tentative D call TRBD1 (6 bases). Germline lookup yields CDR1 SGHRS and CDR2 YFSETQ. V was shortened by 7 bases and J by 5 bases, with 15 bases between the two germline ends. This CDR3 is built from 13 residues. As DNA, the CDR3 is TGCGCCAGCGGGGAGGGGGAGAGAACTGAAGCTTTCTTT. Residues: CASGEGERTEAFF.

The gene calls are TRBV5-1 and TRBJ1-2; the match to TRBD1 covers 7 bases. Germline V lookup: CDR1 SGHRS, CDR2 YFSETQ. The CDR3 covers 14 residues. Trimming took 5 bases from V and 4 from J; bases not matched to a gene: 8. In DNA, the CDR3 is TGCGCCAGCAGATCACCAGGGGGACTCTATGGCTACACCTTC. This codes for CASRSPGGLYGYTF.

The chain links TRBV29-1 to TRBJ2-2; TRBD1 matches at 7 bases. The J segment lost 0 bases and the V segment lost 4 bases, leaving 2 bases of the junction unmatched. Germline CDR1 is SQVTM and CDR2 is ANQGSEA. This CDR3 region has 14 residues. In DNA form, the CDR3 reads TGCAGCGTTGGTCAGGGGGCGAACACCGGGGAGCTGTTTTTT. Its protein is CSVGQGANTGELFF.

The rearrangement joins TRBV30 to TRBJ2-4; D is perhaps TRBD2 (5 bases). V dropped 2 bases and J dropped 6 bases, with 11 bases sitting between them. Germline V gene sequence: CDR1 GTSNPN, CDR2 SVGIG (reference sequence). CDR3 size: 13 residues. CDR3 sequence reads: CAWSSGVPNIQYF. Written as DNA, the CDR3 is TGTGCCTGGAGTTCCGGGGTACCAAACATTCAGTACTTC.

The sample holds one count of this clone. The V call is TRBV5-6, the J call TRBJ1-1; 7 nucleotides line up with TRBD1. Germline lookup yields CDR1 SGHDT and CDR2 YYEEEE. The CDR3 is 14 residues long. The V segment lost 1 base and the J segment 5 bases; nucleotides outside the gene matches: 5. CDR3 protein: CASSLRGRGTEAFF. The DNA for the CDR3 is TGTGCCAGCAGCTTGAGGGGGCGGGGGACTGAAGCTTTCTTT.

The chain has TRBV7-9 and TRBJ2-1; 13 bases are a match to TRBD2. CDR3 length: 17 amino acids. Losses at the gene ends were 2 bases for V and 3 bases for J; bases not matched to a gene: 4. Germline lookup yields CDR1 SEHNR and CDR2 FQNEAQ (reference sequence). The CDR3 spells CASSLSGTSGVYNEQFF. The DNA for the CDR3 is TGTGCCAGCAGCTTATCCGGGACTAGCGGGGTCTACAATGAGCAGTTCTTC.

This chain links TRBV11-3 with TRBJ2-3; tentative D call: TRBD1 (7 bases). Germline V lookup: CDR1 SGHNT, CDR2 YENEEA. The V gene lost 5 bases and the J gene lost 4 bases, with 13 bases spanning the gap. The CDR3 is 14 amino acids. CDR3 nucleotide sequence: TGTGCCAGCAGCCCTACCAGGGGGGCAGATACGCAGTATTTT. It yields the protein CASSPTRGADTQYF.